Listed below are T cell receptor beta chains from one sample, sequenced in a study of blood T cell repertoires in COVID-19. The method was immunoSEQ multiplex PCR; TCRdb's version includes in-frame clones alone and lacks a portion of them. The data show under 250,000 clones, with around 86% seen just once and approximately 6% held by the top ten. The sequenced sample was peripheral blood. These receptor sequences come from an elderly woman with COVID-19, enrolled during active disease. CDR3s include the opening cysteine and the closing phenylalanine or tryptophan. A D gene is named only where the DNA matches it firmly. Some rows have no size entry. The others give once, few or many, or a class for an expanded clone.

D gene: NA; CDR3 length: 14; V gene: TRBV5-1; clone size: NA; CDR3 protein: CASSYGAVGNEQFF
D gene: NA; CDR3 length: 15; V gene: TRBV5-4; clone size: NA; CDR3 protein: CASSLVSGNTDTQYF
D gene: NA; CDR3 length: 13; V gene: TRBV7-2; clone size: NA; CDR3 protein: CASSLERDYGYTF
D gene: TRBD1; CDR3 length: 15; V gene: TRBV6-5; clone size: NA; CDR3 protein: CASSKPGQGYTEAFF
D gene: NA; CDR3 length: 15; V gene: TRBV27; clone size: NA; CDR3 protein: CASSLSPGLNEKLFF
D gene: NA; CDR3 length: 13; V gene: TRBV7-6; clone size: NA; CDR3 protein: CASSLPGMGEQYF
D gene: TRBD1; CDR3 length: 14; V gene: TRBV5-1; clone size: NA; CDR3 protein: CASSLDRGFYGYTF
D gene: TRBD2; CDR3 length: 15; V gene: TRBV19; clone size: once; CDR3 protein: CASSIDGAGANEQFF
D gene: TRBD1; CDR3 length: 15; V gene: TRBV6-5; clone size: NA; CDR3 protein: CASTRGQSTNEKLFF
D gene: NA; CDR3 length: 16; V gene: TRBV7-9; clone size: NA; CDR3 protein: CASSSTGTLLNEKLFF
D gene: NA; CDR3 length: 14; V gene: TRBV27; clone size: NA; CDR3 protein: CASSLNRVNSPLHF
D gene: NA; CDR3 length: 22; V gene: TRBV21-1; clone size: NA; CDR3 protein: CASSTRLRRGGFFVRVTGELFF
D gene: TRBD2; CDR3 length: 13; V gene: TRBV7-2; clone size: NA; CDR3 protein: CASATSGGYEQYF
D gene: NA; CDR3 length: 17; V gene: TRBV7-8; clone size: NA; CDR3 protein: CASSSRAGVGNTGELFF
D gene: TRBD1; CDR3 length: 16; V gene: TRBV4-1; clone size: NA; CDR3 protein: CASSLLGGRGPSPLHF
D gene: TRBD1; CDR3 length: 15; V gene: TRBV9; clone size: NA; CDR3 protein: CASSVGTASNLEAFF
D gene: TRBD1; CDR3 length: 14; V gene: TRBV25-1; clone size: NA; CDR3 protein: CASRATGINTEAFF
D gene: TRBD2; CDR3 length: 15; V gene: TRBV6-5; clone size: NA; CDR3 protein: CASSLLAGDQETQYF
D gene: NA; CDR3 length: 13; V gene: TRBV3-1/TRBV3-2; clone size: once; CDR3 protein: CASSQGQCNEQFF
D gene: TRBD1; CDR3 length: 14; V gene: TRBV10-3; clone size: NA; CDR3 protein: CATGQGAGNSPLHF
D gene: TRBD1; CDR3 length: 14; V gene: TRBV11-2; clone size: NA; CDR3 protein: CASSLGGGDYGYTF
D gene: NA; CDR3 length: 14; V gene: TRBV21-1; clone size: NA; CDR3 protein: CASSKATVRQPQHF
D gene: NA; CDR3 length: 15; V gene: TRBV4-3; clone size: NA; CDR3 protein: CASSQANTWGSPLHF
D gene: NA; CDR3 length: 14; V gene: TRBV4-1; clone size: once; CDR3 protein: CASSRDRNNSPLHF
D gene: TRBD2; CDR3 length: 16; V gene: TRBV24-1; clone size: few; CDR3 protein: CATSDTRLAGTDTQYF
D gene: NA; CDR3 length: 13; V gene: TRBV28; clone size: NA; CDR3 protein: CASKVPGLTEAFF
D gene: NA; CDR3 length: 16; V gene: TRBV7-2; clone size: NA; CDR3 protein: CASSLAGGPVTDTQYF